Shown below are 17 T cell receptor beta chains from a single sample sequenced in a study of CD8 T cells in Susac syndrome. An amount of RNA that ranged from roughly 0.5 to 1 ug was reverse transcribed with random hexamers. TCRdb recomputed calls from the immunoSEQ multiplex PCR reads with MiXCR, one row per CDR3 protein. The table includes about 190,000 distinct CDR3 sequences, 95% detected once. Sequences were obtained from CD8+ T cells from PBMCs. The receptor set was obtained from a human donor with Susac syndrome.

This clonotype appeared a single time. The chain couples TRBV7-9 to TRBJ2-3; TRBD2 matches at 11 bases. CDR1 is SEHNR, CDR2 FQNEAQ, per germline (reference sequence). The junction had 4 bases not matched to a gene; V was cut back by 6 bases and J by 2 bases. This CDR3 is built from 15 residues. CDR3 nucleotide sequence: TGTGCCAGCAGGCCGGGACTAGCGGACACAGATACGCAGTATTTT. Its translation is CASRPGLADTDTQYF.

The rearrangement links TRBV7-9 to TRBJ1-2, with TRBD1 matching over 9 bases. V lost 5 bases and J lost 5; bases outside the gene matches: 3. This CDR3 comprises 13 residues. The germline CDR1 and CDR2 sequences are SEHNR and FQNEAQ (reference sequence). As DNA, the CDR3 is TGTGCCAGCAGCGGGACAGGGACTTATGGCTACACCTTC. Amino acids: CASSGTGTYGYTF. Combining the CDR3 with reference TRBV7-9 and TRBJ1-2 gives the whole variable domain DTGVSQNPRHKITKRGQNVTFRCDPISEHNRLYWYRQTLGQGPEFLTYFQNEAQLEKSRLLSDRFSAERPKGSFSTLEIQRTEQGDSAMYLCASSGTGTYGYTFGSGTRLTVV.

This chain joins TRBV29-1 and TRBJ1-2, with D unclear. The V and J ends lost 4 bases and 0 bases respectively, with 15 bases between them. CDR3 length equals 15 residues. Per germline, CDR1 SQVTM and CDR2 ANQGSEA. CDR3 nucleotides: TGCAGCGTTGGGAGAAGACTCTCAGCTAACTATGGCTACACCTTC. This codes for CSVGRRLSANYGYTF.

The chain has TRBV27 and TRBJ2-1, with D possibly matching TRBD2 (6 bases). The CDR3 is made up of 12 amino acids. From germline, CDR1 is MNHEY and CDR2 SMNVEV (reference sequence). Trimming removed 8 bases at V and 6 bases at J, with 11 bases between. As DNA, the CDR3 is TGTGCCAGCGCCGGACTAATCAATGAGCAGTTCTTC. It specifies CASAGLINEQFF.

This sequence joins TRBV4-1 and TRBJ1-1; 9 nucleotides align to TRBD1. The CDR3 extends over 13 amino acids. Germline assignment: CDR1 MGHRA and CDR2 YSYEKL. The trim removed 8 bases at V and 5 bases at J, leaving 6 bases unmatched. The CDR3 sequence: CASATGGLTEAFF. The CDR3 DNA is TGCGCCAGCGCGACAGGGGGTTTGACTGAAGCTTTCTTT.

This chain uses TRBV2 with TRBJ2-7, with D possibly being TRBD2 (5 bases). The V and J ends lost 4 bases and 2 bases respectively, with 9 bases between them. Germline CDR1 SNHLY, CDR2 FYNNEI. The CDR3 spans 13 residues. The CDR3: CASSVRAPYEQYF. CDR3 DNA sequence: TGTGCCAGCAGTGTGAGGGCCCCCTACGAGCAGTACTTC. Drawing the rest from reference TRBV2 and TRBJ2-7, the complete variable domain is EPEVTQTPSHQVTQMGQEVILRCVPISNHLYFYWYRQILGQKVEFLVSFYNNEISEKSEIFDDQFSVERPDGSNFTLKIRSTKLEDSAMYFCASSVRAPYEQYFGPGTRLTVT.

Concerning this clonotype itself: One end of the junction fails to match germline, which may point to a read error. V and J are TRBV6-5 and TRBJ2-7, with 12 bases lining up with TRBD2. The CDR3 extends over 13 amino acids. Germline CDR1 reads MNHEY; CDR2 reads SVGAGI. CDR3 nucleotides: TGTGCCAGCAGTGAACTAGCGGGGGGCCTCTTGGACTTC. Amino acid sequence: CASSELAGGLLDF.

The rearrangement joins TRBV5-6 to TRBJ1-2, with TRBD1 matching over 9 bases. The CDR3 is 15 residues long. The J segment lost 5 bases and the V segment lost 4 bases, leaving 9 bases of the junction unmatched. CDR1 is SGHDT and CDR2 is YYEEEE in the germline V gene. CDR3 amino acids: CASSAQGALMYGYTF. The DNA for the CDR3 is TGTGCCAGCAGCGCACAGGGGGCGCTAATGTATGGCTACACCTTC.

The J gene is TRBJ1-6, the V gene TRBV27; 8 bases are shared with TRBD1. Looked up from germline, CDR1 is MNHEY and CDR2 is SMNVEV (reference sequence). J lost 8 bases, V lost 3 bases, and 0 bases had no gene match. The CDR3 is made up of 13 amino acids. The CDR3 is CASSLTGDSPLHF. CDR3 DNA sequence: TGTGCCAGCAGTTTGACAGGGGATTCACCCCTCCACTTT.

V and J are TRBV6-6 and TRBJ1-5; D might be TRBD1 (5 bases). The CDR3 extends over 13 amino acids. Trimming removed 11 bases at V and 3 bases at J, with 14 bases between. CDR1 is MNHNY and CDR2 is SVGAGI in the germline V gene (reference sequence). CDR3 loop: CAASAGTNQPQHF. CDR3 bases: TGTGCCGCCTCTGCGGGGACCAATCAGCCCCAGCATTTT.

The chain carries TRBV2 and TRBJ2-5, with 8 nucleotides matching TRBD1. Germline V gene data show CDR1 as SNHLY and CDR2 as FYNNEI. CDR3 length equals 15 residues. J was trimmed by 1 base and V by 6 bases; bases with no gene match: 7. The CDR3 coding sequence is TGTGCCAGCAGCCAACAGGGGGTGCTCCAAGAGACCCAGTACTTC. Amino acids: CASSQQGVLQETQYF.

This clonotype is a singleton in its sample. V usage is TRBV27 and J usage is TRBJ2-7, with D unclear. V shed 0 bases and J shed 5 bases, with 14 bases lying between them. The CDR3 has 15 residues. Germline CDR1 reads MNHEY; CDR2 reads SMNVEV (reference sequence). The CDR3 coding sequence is TGTGCCAGCAGTTTATCCCGGTCCCTTTACAACGAGCAGTACTTC. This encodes CASSLSRSLYNEQYF.

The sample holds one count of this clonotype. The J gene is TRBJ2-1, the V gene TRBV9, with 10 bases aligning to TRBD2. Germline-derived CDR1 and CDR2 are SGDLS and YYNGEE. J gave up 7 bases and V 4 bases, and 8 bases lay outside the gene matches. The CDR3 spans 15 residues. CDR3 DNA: TGTGCCAGCAGCCCGAGCGGGGGGGCGTGGAATGAGCAGTTCTTC. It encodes CASSPSGGAWNEQFF.

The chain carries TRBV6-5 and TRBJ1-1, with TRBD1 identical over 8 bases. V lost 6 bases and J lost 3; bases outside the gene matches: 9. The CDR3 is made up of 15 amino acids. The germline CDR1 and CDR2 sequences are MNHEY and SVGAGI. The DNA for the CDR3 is TGTGCCAGCAGCCCTGGGGACAGGCGATACACTGAAGCTTTCTTT. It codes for CASSPGDRRYTEAFF.

The CDR3 sequence is CASSSDIRSYEQYF. CDR3 DNA sequence: TGTGCCAGCAGCTCGGACATACGTTCCTACGAGCAGTACTTC. This chain links TRBV7-9 with TRBJ2-7; the D gene is possibly TRBD1 (5 bases). Trimming removed 4 bases from V and 1 base from J, with 11 bases in between. Looked up from germline, CDR1 is SEHNR and CDR2 is FQNEAQ (reference sequence). The CDR3 runs to 14 residues.

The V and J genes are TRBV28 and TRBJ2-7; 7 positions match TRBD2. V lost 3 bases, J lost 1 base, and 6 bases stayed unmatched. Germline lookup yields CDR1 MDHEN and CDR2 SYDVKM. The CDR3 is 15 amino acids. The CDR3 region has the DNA TGTGCCAGCAGTTTTAGCGGGCGCAATTCCTACGAGCAGTACTTC. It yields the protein CASSFSGRNSYEQYF.

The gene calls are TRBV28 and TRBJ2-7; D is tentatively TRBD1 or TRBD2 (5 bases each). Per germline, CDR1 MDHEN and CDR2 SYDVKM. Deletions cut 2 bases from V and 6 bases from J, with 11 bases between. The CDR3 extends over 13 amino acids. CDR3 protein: CASSLISGTEQYF. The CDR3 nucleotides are TGTGCCAGCAGTTTAATCTCCGGGACCGAGCAGTACTTC.